This TCR beta chain was recorded in a study of relationships among human T cell subsets. Findings and caveats of the study: Th1, Th2 and regulatory subsets overlapped substantially in CDR3 sequences. Over 60% of CD8+ cytotoxic sequences came from clones with over 100 reads. T cell counts were not recorded for two pan T samples processed alongside pan B cells.

Trimming stripped 4 bases from V and 5 bases from J, with 12 bases between. The CDR3 has 14 residues. T cell subsets were isolated with magnetic beads coated with subset-specific monoclonal antibodies. As regards this clonotype: Its antigen is undetermined.

TCR alpha and beta CDR3s were amplified from mRNA by semiquantitative ARM-PCR. ARM-PCR used tagged nested gene-specific primers, then communal superprimers for exponential amplification. TCRdb independently ran MiXCR on the multiplex PCR reads; one entry per CDR3 protein. The repertoire holds over 13,000 distinct CDR3 sequences, with 62% as singletons. This clonotype originated in a middle-aged man in good health. V and J are TRBV12-3 or TRBV12-4 and TRBJ2-1; D ambiguous. Specimen: total T cells sorted from blood. The CDR3 sequence: CASSWVGRDNEQFF. The CDR3 bases are TGTGCCAGCAGTTGGGTCGGACGAGACAATGAGCAGTTCTTC.